The sequence of this T cell receptor beta chain was determined in a study of blood T cells in healthy people across ages. J gave up 5 bases and V 5 bases, and 10 bases lay outside the gene matches. The CDR3 is 15 residues long. The germline CDR1 and CDR2 sequences are DFQATT and SNEGSKA (reference sequence). This clonotype was seen once. A sample-barcoded 5' primer and a J-beta primer mix were used in a second PCR of roughly 6 to 11 cycles. TCRdb passed the 5' RACE reads through MiXCR, listing each CDR3 protein once. The sample includes some 1.7 million distinct CDR3 sequences, 28% of them seen just once.

The chain carries TRBV20-1 and TRBJ2-3; TRBD2 matches at 10 bases. Specimen: blood. The TCR sequence derives from a woman in her 30s in good health. CDR3 in amino acids: CSADSSGRDIDTQYF. CDR3 nucleotide sequence: TGCAGTGCTGATTCTAGCGGGAGAGACATAGATACGCAGTATTTT.